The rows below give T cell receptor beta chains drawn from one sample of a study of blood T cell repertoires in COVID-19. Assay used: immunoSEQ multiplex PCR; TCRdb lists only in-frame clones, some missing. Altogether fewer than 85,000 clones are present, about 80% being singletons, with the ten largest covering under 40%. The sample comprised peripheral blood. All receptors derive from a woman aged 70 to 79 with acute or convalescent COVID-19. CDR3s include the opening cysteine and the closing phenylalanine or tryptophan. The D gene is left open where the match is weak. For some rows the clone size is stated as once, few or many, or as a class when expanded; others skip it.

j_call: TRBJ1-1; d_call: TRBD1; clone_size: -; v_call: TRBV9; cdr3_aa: CASSPRPDRESTEAFF; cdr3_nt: TGTGCCAGCAGCCCCCGGCCCGACAGGGAGAGCACTGAAGCTTTCTTT
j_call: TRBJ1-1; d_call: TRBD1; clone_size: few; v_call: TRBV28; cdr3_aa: CASSPGQVGTEAFF; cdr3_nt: TGTGCCAGCAGCCCAGGACAGGTAGGGACTGAAGCTTTCTTT
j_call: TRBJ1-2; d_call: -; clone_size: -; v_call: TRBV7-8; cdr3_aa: CASNPLQGAAGGYTF; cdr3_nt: TGTGCCAGCAACCCATTGCAAGGGGCAGCGGGGGGCTACACCTTC
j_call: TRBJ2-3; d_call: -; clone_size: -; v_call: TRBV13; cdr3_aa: CASSPTSTKYTDTQYF; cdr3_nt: TGTGCCAGCAGCCCTACATCGACTAAATACACAGATACGCAGTATTTT
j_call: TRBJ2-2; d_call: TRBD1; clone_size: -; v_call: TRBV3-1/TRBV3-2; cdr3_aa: CASSQRQGAGELFF; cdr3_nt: TGTGCCAGCAGCCAAAGACAGGGGGCCGGGGAGCTGTTTTTT
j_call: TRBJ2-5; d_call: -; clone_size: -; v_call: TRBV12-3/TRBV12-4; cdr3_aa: CASSYKETQYF; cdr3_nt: TGTGCCAGCAGTTATAAAGAGACCCAGTACTTC
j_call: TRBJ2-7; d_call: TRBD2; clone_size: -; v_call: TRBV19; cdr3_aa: CATAGTSGPYEQYF; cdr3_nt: TGTGCCACCGCCGGGACTAGCGGTCCCTACGAGCAGTACTTC
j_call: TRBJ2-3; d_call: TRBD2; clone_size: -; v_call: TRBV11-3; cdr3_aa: CASSFSGPGGLAISHTQYF; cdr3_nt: TGTGCCAGCAGCTTTTCGGGTCCTGGAGGACTAGCGATTTCTCATACGCAGTATTTT
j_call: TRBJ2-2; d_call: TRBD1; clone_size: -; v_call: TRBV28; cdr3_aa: CASRDRVNTGELFF; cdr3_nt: TGTGCCAGCAGGGACAGGGTTAACACCGGGGAGCTGTTTTTT
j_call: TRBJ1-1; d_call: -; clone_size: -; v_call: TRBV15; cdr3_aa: CATSRQQGVGTEAFF; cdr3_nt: TGTGCCACCAGCAGACAGCAAGGGGTGGGGACTGAAGCTTTCTTT
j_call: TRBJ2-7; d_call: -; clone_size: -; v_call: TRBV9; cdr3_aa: CASSAGIHSYEQYF; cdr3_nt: TGTGCCAGCAGCGCCGGGATCCACTCCTACGAGCAGTACTTC
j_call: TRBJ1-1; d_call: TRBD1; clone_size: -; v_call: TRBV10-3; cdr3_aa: CAISDMGQVNTEAFF; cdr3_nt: TGTGCCATCAGTGATATGGGACAGGTTAACACTGAAGCTTTCTTT
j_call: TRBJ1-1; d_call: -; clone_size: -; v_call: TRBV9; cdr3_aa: CASSTTPTVGGTEAFF; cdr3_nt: TGTGCCAGCAGCACAACACCGACTGTGGGGGGTACTGAAGCTTTCTTT
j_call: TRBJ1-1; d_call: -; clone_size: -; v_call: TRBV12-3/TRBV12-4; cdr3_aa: CASRSRGTEAFF; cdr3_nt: TGTGCCAGCAGATCTAGGGGCACTGAAGCTTTCTTT
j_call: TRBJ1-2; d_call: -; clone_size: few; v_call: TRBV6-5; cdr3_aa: CASGQINYGYTF; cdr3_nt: TGTGCCAGCGGACAGATTAACTATGGCTACACCTTC
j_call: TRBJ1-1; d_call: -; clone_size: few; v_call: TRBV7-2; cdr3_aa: CASSLKAAALNTEAFF; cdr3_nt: TGTGCCAGCAGCCTTAAAGCGGCGGCCCTGAACACTGAAGCTTTCTTT
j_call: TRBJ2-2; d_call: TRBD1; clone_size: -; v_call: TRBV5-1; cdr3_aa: CASSRDRANTGELFF; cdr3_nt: TGCGCCAGCAGCCGGGACAGGGCGAACACCGGGGAGCTGTTTTTT
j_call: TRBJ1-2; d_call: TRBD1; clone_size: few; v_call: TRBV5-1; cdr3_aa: CASSQGQGATWSLGYTF; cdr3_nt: TGCGCCAGCAGCCAGGGACAGGGGGCGACTTGGTCCCTGGGCTACACCTTC
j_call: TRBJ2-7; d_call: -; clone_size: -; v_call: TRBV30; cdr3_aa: CAWSRDIYEQYF; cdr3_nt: TGTGCCTGGAGTAGGGACATTTACGAGCAGTACTTC
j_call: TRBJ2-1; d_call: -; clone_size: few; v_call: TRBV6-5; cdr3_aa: CASSYSARQFF; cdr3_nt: TGTGCCAGCAGTTACTCGGCTAGGCAGTTCTTC
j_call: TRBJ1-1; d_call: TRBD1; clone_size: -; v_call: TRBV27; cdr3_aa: CASSPRGQGAKNTEAFF; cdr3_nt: TGTGCCAGCAGTCCGCGGGGTCAGGGGGCTAAGAACACTGAAGCTTTCTTT
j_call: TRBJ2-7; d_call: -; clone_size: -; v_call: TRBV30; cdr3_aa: CACRLPLREQYF; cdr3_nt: TGTGCCTGCCGACTACCTTTGAGGGAGCAGTACTTC
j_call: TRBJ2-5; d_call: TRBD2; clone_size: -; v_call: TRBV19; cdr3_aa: CASSTPSGGEETQYF; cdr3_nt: TGTGCCAGTAGTACCCCTAGCGGGGGGGAAGAGACCCAGTACTTC
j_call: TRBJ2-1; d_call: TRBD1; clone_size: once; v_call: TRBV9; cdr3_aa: CASSVRDRGYEQFF; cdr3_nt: TGTGCCAGCAGCGTAAGAGACAGGGGCTATGAGCAGTTCTTC
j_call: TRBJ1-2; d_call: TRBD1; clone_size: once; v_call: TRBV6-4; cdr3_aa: CASRGGDRDHPAYGYTF; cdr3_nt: TGTGCCAGCAGGGGGGGGGACAGGGACCACCCGGCCTATGGCTACACCTTC
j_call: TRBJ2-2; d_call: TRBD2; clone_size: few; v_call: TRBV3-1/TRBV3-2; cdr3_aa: CASSLGLAGGANTGELFF; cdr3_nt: TGTGCCAGCAGCCTGGGACTAGCGGGAGGTGCGAACACCGGGGAGCTGTTTTTT
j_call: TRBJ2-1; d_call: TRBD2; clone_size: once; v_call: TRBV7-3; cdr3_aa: CASSSQLREEYNEQFF; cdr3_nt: TGTGCCAGCAGCTCCCAATTGCGGGAGGAGTACAATGAGCAGTTCTTC
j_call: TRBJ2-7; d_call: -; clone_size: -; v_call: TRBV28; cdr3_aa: CASSVGRLYEQYF; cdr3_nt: TGTGCCAGCTCAGTGGGCCGGTTATACGAGCAGTACTTC
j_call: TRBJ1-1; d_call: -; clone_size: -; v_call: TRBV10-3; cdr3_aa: CAISPTSRMNTEAFF; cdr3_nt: TGTGCCATCAGTCCGACATCACGTATGAACACTGAAGCTTTCTTT
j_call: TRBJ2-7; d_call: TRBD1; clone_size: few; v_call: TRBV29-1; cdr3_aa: CSVELGQGASYEQYF; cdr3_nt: TGCAGCGTTGAACTGGGACAGGGGGCATCGTACGAGCAGTACTTC
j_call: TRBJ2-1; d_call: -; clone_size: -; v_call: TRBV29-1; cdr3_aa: CSVEVEDLSSYNEQFF; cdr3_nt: TGCAGCGTTGAAGTAGAGGACTTGAGCTCCTACAATGAGCAGTTCTTC
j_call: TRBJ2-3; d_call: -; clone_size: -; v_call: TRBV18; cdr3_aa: CASSPGSKTDTQYF; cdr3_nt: TGTGCCAGCTCACCAGGGAGCAAAACAGATACGCAGTATTTT
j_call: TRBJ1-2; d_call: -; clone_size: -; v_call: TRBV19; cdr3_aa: CASSPRPEDYGYTF; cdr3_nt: TGTGCCAGTAGTCCCCGGCCCGAGGACTATGGCTACACCTTC
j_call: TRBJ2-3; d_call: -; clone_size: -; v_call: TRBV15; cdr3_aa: CATQPGTSTDTQYF; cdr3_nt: TGTGCCACCCAACCAGGGACTAGCACAGATACGCAGTATTTT
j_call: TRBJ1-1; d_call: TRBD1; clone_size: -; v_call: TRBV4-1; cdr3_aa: CASSQDKGAGVTEAFF; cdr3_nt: TGCGCCAGCAGCCAAGATAAGGGGGCTGGGGTTACTGAAGCTTTCTTT
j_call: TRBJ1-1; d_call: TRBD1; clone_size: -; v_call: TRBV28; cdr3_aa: CASSPRTGDTEAFF; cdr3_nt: TGTGCCAGCAGTCCCCGGACAGGCGACACTGAAGCTTTCTTT
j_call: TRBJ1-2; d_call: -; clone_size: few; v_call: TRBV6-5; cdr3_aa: CASTRGEGNYGYTF; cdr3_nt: TGTGCCAGCACCCGGGGGGAGGGGAACTATGGCTACACCTTC
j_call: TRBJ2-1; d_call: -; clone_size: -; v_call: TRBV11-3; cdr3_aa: CASSLGKHNEQFF; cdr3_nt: TGTGCCAGCAGCCTCGGGAAGCACAATGAGCAGTTCTTC
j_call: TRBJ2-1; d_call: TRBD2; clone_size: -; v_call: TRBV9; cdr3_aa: CASSVASGSFFEQFF; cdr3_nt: TGTGCCAGCAGCGTAGCTAGCGGGAGTTTTTTTGAGCAGTTCTTC
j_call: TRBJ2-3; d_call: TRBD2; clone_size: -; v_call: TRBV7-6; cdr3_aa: CASSLGGGPSTDTQYF; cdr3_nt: TGTGCCAGCAGCTTAGGCGGGGGGCCTAGCACAGATACGCAGTATTTT
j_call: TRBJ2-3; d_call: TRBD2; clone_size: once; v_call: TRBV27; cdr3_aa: CASSGLVLTDTQYF; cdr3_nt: TGTGCCAGCAGCGGACTAGTCCTCACAGATACGCAGTATTTT
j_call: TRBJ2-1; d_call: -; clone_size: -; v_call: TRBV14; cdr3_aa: CASSQDRRGLSYNEQFF; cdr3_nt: TGTGCCAGCAGCCAAGATCGGCGGGGCCTCTCCTACAATGAGCAGTTCTTC
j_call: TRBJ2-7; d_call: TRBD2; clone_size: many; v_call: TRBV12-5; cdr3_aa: CASALAGGYPNEQYF; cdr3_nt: TGTGCTAGTGCTCTAGCGGGGGGATACCCTAACGAGCAGTACTTC
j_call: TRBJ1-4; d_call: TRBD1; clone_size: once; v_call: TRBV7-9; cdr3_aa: CASSLWTGLNEKLFF; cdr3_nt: TGTGCCAGCAGCTTATGGACAGGGCTAAATGAAAAACTGTTTTTT
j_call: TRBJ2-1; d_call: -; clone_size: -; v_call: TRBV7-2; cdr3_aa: CASSLGTGSYNEQFF; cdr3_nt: TGTGCCAGCAGCTTAGGTACAGGTTCATACAATGAGCAGTTCTTC
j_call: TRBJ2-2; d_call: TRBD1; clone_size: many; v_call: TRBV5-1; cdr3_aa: CASSFPGGYTGELFF; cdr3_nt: TGCGCCAGCAGCTTCCCAGGGGGTTATACCGGGGAGCTGTTTTTT
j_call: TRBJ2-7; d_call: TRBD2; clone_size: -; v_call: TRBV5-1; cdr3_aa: CASSPPGLAASYEQYF; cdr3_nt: TGCGCCAGCAGCCCTCCCGGACTAGCCGCGTCCTACGAGCAGTACTTC
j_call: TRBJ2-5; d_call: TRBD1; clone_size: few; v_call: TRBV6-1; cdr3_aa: CASSDPTGHQETQYF; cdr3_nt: TGTGCCAGCAGTGACCCGACAGGGCATCAAGAGACCCAGTACTTC
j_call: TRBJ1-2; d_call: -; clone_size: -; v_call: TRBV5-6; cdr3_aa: CASSTGGWAGGYTF; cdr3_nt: TGTGCCAGCAGCACGGGGGGCTGGGCCGGAGGCTACACCTTC
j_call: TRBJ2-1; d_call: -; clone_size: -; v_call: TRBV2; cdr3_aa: CASSLTEYNEQFF; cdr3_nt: TGTGCCAGCAGCCTGACAGAGTACAATGAGCAGTTCTTC
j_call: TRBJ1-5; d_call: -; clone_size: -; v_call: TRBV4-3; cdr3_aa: CASSQEWTDNQPQHF; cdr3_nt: TGCGCCAGCAGCCAAGAATGGACAGACAATCAGCCCCAGCATTTT
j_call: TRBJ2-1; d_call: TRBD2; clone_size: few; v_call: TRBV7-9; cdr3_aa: CASSLASGVGEFF; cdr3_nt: TGTGCCAGCAGCTTGGCTAGCGGGGTCGGGGAGTTCTTC
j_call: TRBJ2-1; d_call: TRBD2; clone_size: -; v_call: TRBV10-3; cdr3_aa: CAISKTSGGEGEQFF; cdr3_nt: TGTGCCATCAGTAAGACTAGCGGGGGGGAAGGTGAGCAGTTCTTC
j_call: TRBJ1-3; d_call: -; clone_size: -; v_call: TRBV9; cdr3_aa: CASSVGTDSGNTIYF; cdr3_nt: TGTGCCAGCAGCGTCGGGACTGACTCTGGAAACACCATATATTTT